Listed below are T cell receptor beta chains from one sample, sequenced in a study of blood T cell repertoires in COVID-19. Only in-frame clones appear in the TCRdb table, and some are missing; sequencing was by immunoSEQ multiplex PCR. The sample holds 60,000 to 65,000 clones, approximately 72% seen once. The source material was peripheral blood. The origin of the receptors is a woman aged 70-85 years with COVID-19, enrolled during active disease. Both conserved end residues are part of each CDR3. The D gene is left open where the match is weak. Clone size is not always given. Where it is, it says once, few, many or a class for expanded clones.

D gene: .
V gene: TRBV10-3
J gene: TRBJ2-3
clone size: .
CDR3 protein: CAISGGEEGQDTQYF
CDR3 DNA: TGTGCCATCAGTGGGGGGGAGGAGGGGCAAGATACGCAGTATTTT

D gene: .
V gene: TRBV5-1
J gene: TRBJ1-4
clone size: .
CDR3 protein: CASSLGTATNEKLFF
CDR3 DNA: TGCGCCAGCAGCTTGGGGACAGCAACTAATGAAAAACTGTTTTTT

D gene: TRBD1
V gene: TRBV7-2
J gene: TRBJ2-1
clone size: .
CDR3 protein: CASRQDRSGYNEQFF
CDR3 DNA: TGTGCCAGCAGACAGGACAGGTCGGGCTACAATGAGCAGTTCTTC

D gene: TRBD1
V gene: TRBV6-5
J gene: TRBJ2-7
clone size: few
CDR3 protein: CASRETGVNEQYF
CDR3 DNA: TGTGCCAGCCGGGAAACAGGGGTCAACGAGCAGTACTTC

D gene: TRBD2
V gene: TRBV4-3
J gene: TRBJ2-6
clone size: few
CDR3 protein: CASSLLLAGAGANVLTF
CDR3 DNA: TGCGCCAGCAGCCTGCTACTAGCGGGAGCTGGGGCCAACGTCCTGACTTTC

D gene: TRBD1
V gene: TRBV2
J gene: TRBJ1-6
clone size: .
CDR3 protein: CASSKGYRGITPLHF
CDR3 DNA: TGTGCCAGCAGCAAAGGGTACAGGGGAATCACACCCCTCCACTTT

D gene: .
V gene: TRBV3-1/TRBV3-2
J gene: TRBJ1-1
clone size: .
CDR3 protein: CASSQEPHTRVGTEAFF
CDR3 DNA: TGTGCCAGCAGCCAAGAGCCTCACACCAGGGTTGGCACTGAAGCTTTCTTT

D gene: TRBD2
V gene: TRBV5-4
J gene: TRBJ2-1
clone size: .
CDR3 protein: CASSLGSGRYNEQFF
CDR3 DNA: TGTGCCAGCAGCTTAGGGAGCGGGAGATACAATGAGCAGTTCTTC

D gene: TRBD1
V gene: TRBV6-5
J gene: TRBJ1-2
clone size: .
CDR3 protein: CASSPTGDGYTF
CDR3 DNA: TGTGCCAGCAGTCCAACAGGGGATGGCTACACCTTC

D gene: TRBD1
V gene: TRBV10-3
J gene: TRBJ2-7
clone size: once
CDR3 protein: CAISPRTGKNYEQYF
CDR3 DNA: TGTGCCATCAGCCCCAGGACAGGGAAGAACTACGAGCAGTACTTC

D gene: .
V gene: TRBV6-5
J gene: TRBJ1-2
clone size: .
CDR3 protein: CASRRQSYGYTF
CDR3 DNA: TGTGCCAGCAGACGACAGTCCTATGGCTACACCTTC

D gene: TRBD1
V gene: TRBV5-5
J gene: TRBJ2-3
clone size: .
CDR3 protein: CASSLEGAGDTQYF
CDR3 DNA: TGTGCCAGCAGCTTGGAGGGGGCTGGAGATACGCAGTATTTT

D gene: .
V gene: TRBV19
J gene: TRBJ1-1
clone size: .
CDR3 protein: CATLRGWGNTEAFF
CDR3 DNA: TGTGCCACCCTAAGGGGCTGGGGGAACACTGAAGCTTTCTTT

D gene: .
V gene: TRBV27
J gene: TRBJ2-1
clone size: .
CDR3 protein: CASSLRNRVGDEQFF
CDR3 DNA: TGTGCCAGCAGTCTCCGCAACAGGGTAGGCGATGAGCAGTTCTTC

D gene: .
V gene: TRBV19
J gene: TRBJ2-1
clone size: few
CDR3 protein: CASSIGSSRYSYNEQFF
CDR3 DNA: TGTGCCAGTAGTATAGGTTCTTCGCGTTACTCCTACAATGAGCAGTTCTTC

D gene: .
V gene: TRBV5-5
J gene: TRBJ1-4
clone size: .
CDR3 protein: CASSLRLGFANEKLFF
CDR3 DNA: TGTGCCAGCAGCTTAAGACTAGGGTTTGCTAATGAAAAACTGTTTTTT

D gene: TRBD2
V gene: TRBV18
J gene: TRBJ2-7
clone size: .
CDR3 protein: CASSPASGGSYEQYF
CDR3 DNA: TGTGCCAGCTCACCAGCTAGCGGGGGTTCCTACGAGCAGTACTTC

D gene: .
V gene: TRBV12-3/TRBV12-4
J gene: TRBJ1-2
clone size: .
CDR3 protein: CASSFGGSGYTF
CDR3 DNA: TGTGCCAGCAGTTTTGGGGGGAGTGGCTACACCTTC

D gene: .
V gene: TRBV3-1/TRBV3-2
J gene: TRBJ2-6
clone size: .
CDR3 protein: CASSQGLAVGANVLTF
CDR3 DNA: TGTGCCAGCAGCCAAGGGCTTGCTGTTGGGGCCAACGTCCTGACTTTC

D gene: .
V gene: TRBV7-2
J gene: TRBJ1-3
clone size: .
CDR3 protein: CASSLVQGLGNTIYF
CDR3 DNA: TGTGCCAGCAGCTTAGTACAGGGCTTGGGAAACACCATATATTTT

D gene: .
V gene: TRBV18
J gene: TRBJ2-7
clone size: .
CDR3 protein: CASSPPYRASSEQYF
CDR3 DNA: TGTGCCAGCTCACCACCTTACAGGGCATCAAGCGAGCAGTACTTC

D gene: TRBD1
V gene: TRBV6-5
J gene: TRBJ1-4
clone size: .
CDR3 protein: CASSYPTGGNEKLFF
CDR3 DNA: TGTGCCAGCAGTTACCCGACAGGGGGAAATGAAAAACTGTTTTTT

D gene: .
V gene: TRBV19
J gene: TRBJ2-7
clone size: .
CDR3 protein: CASSSRDGPYEQYF
CDR3 DNA: TGTGCCAGTAGTTCGCGGGACGGACCCTACGAGCAGTACTTC

D gene: .
V gene: TRBV5-1
J gene: TRBJ2-3
clone size: .
CDR3 protein: CASSLAVTDTQYF
CDR3 DNA: TGCGCCAGCAGCTTGGCCGTGACAGATACGCAGTATTTT

D gene: TRBD1
V gene: TRBV2
J gene: TRBJ2-1
clone size: .
CDR3 protein: CASSARTGAYNEQFF
CDR3 DNA: TGTGCCAGCAGTGCCCGGACAGGGGCCTACAATGAGCAGTTCTTC

D gene: .
V gene: TRBV27
J gene: TRBJ1-4
clone size: once
CDR3 protein: CASSWALNEKLFF
CDR3 DNA: TGTGCCAGCAGTTGGGCCCTTAATGAAAAACTGTTTTTT

D gene: .
V gene: TRBV27
J gene: TRBJ1-2
clone size: .
CDR3 protein: CASSLGGGYYGYTF
CDR3 DNA: TGTGCCAGCAGTTTAGGTGGCGGATACTATGGCTACACCTTC

D gene: .
V gene: TRBV11-2
J gene: TRBJ2-1
clone size: .
CDR3 protein: CASSPLSSEQFF
CDR3 DNA: TGTGCCAGCAGCCCGCTATCTAGTGAGCAGTTCTTC

D gene: .
V gene: TRBV13
J gene: TRBJ2-1
clone size: few
CDR3 protein: CASSLSFNEQFF
CDR3 DNA: TGTGCCAGCAGCTTAAGCTTCAATGAGCAGTTCTTC

D gene: .
V gene: TRBV6-5
J gene: TRBJ1-3
clone size: .
CDR3 protein: CATLQGIFSGNTIYF
CDR3 DNA: TGTGCCACCCTACAGGGAATCTTCTCTGGAAACACCATATATTTT

D gene: .
V gene: TRBV4-1
J gene: TRBJ2-4
clone size: .
CDR3 protein: CASSPRRGTKNIQYF
CDR3 DNA: TGCGCCAGCAGCCCCAGGAGGGGAACCAAAAACATTCAGTACTTC

D gene: .
V gene: TRBV24-1
J gene: TRBJ2-2
clone size: few
CDR3 protein: CATSDHRGGHTNTGELFF
CDR3 DNA: TGTGCCACCAGTGACCACCGCGGGGGACACACGAACACCGGGGAGCTGTTTTTT

D gene: .
V gene: TRBV29-1
J gene: TRBJ1-4
clone size: .
CDR3 protein: CSAAAGAKLFF
CDR3 DNA: TGCAGCGCCGCGGCGGGGGCGAAACTGTTTTTT

D gene: .
V gene: TRBV3-1/TRBV3-2
J gene: TRBJ1-2
clone size: many
CDR3 protein: CASSQVETYGYTF
CDR3 DNA: TGTGCCAGCAGCCAAGTTGAGACATATGGCTACACCTTC

D gene: .
V gene: TRBV11-3
J gene: TRBJ1-1
clone size: .
CDR3 protein: CASSLEDGDTEAFF
CDR3 DNA: TGTGCCAGCAGCTTAGAGGACGGGGACACTGAAGCTTTCTTT

D gene: .
V gene: TRBV7-3
J gene: TRBJ1-5
clone size: .
CDR3 protein: CASSFGQNQPQHF
CDR3 DNA: TGTGCCAGCAGCTTCGGACAGAATCAGCCCCAGCATTTT

D gene: TRBD1
V gene: TRBV2
J gene: TRBJ1-3
clone size: .
CDR3 protein: CASRDRGAGNTIYF
CDR3 DNA: TGTGCCAGCAGGGACAGGGGAGCCGGAAACACCATATATTTT

D gene: .
V gene: TRBV11-3
J gene: TRBJ2-5
clone size: once
CDR3 protein: CASSLERVPQETQYF
CDR3 DNA: TGTGCCAGCAGCTTAGAGCGGGTTCCTCAAGAGACCCAGTACTTC

D gene: TRBD1
V gene: TRBV18
J gene: TRBJ1-1
clone size: .
CDR3 protein: CASSPDRGGGTEAFF
CDR3 DNA: TGTGCCAGCTCACCCGACAGGGGGGGCGGGACTGAAGCTTTCTTT

D gene: .
V gene: TRBV27
J gene: TRBJ1-1
clone size: .
CDR3 protein: CASSRGSEAFF
CDR3 DNA: TGTGCCAGCAGTCGAGGATCTGAAGCTTTCTTT

D gene: .
V gene: TRBV28
J gene: TRBJ1-5
clone size: .
CDR3 protein: CASSPPGQFGDSNQPQHF
CDR3 DNA: TGTGCCAGCTCCCCTCCAGGACAGTTTGGAGATAGCAATCAGCCCCAGCATTTT

D gene: .
V gene: TRBV7-2
J gene: TRBJ2-2
clone size: .
CDR3 protein: CASSLVDGSAGELFF
CDR3 DNA: TGTGCCAGCAGCCTAGTGGACGGGAGTGCCGGGGAGCTGTTTTTT

D gene: .
V gene: TRBV3-1/TRBV3-2
J gene: TRBJ2-3
clone size: .
CDR3 protein: CASRLTAKDTQYF
CDR3 DNA: TGTGCCAGCAGACTCACAGCCAAAGATACGCAGTATTTT

D gene: TRBD1
V gene: TRBV4-2
J gene: TRBJ2-2
clone size: .
CDR3 protein: CASSQDPPGGHDGELFF
CDR3 DNA: TGTGCCAGCAGCCAGGACCCGCCAGGGGGCCATGACGGGGAGCTGTTTTTT

D gene: TRBD2
V gene: TRBV4-3
J gene: TRBJ2-5
clone size: .
CDR3 protein: CASSQGLAEQETQYF
CDR3 DNA: TGCGCCAGCAGCCAAGGACTAGCGGAGCAAGAGACCCAGTACTTC

D gene: .
V gene: TRBV5-1
J gene: TRBJ2-7
clone size: once
CDR3 protein: CASSLGGRLYEQYF
CDR3 DNA: TGCGCCAGCAGCTTGGGCGGCAGACTCTACGAGCAGTACTTC

D gene: .
V gene: TRBV7-2
J gene: TRBJ1-4
clone size: .
CDR3 protein: CASSLSGGGGEKLFF
CDR3 DNA: TGTGCCAGCAGCTTATCTGGGGGAGGTGGTGAAAAACTGTTTTTT

D gene: TRBD1
V gene: TRBV6-5
J gene: TRBJ2-2
clone size: .
CDR3 protein: CASSPRTGSAGELFF
CDR3 DNA: TGTGCCAGCAGTCCCAGGACAGGGAGTGCCGGGGAGCTGTTTTTT

D gene: .
V gene: TRBV18
J gene: TRBJ2-5
clone size: few
CDR3 protein: CASSPPAGGETQYF
CDR3 DNA: TGTGCCAGCTCACCCCCAGCGGGTGGAGAGACCCAGTACTTC

D gene: TRBD2
V gene: TRBV19
J gene: TRBJ2-1
clone size: .
CDR3 protein: CASSKDLAGGLNNEQFF
CDR3 DNA: TGTGCCAGTAGTAAGGACCTAGCGGGAGGGCTAAACAATGAGCAGTTCTTC

D gene: TRBD2
V gene: TRBV19
J gene: TRBJ2-3
clone size: .
CDR3 protein: CASRDLAGGGTDTQYF
CDR3 DNA: TGTGCCAGTCGGGACTTAGCGGGTGGAGGCACAGATACGCAGTATTTT